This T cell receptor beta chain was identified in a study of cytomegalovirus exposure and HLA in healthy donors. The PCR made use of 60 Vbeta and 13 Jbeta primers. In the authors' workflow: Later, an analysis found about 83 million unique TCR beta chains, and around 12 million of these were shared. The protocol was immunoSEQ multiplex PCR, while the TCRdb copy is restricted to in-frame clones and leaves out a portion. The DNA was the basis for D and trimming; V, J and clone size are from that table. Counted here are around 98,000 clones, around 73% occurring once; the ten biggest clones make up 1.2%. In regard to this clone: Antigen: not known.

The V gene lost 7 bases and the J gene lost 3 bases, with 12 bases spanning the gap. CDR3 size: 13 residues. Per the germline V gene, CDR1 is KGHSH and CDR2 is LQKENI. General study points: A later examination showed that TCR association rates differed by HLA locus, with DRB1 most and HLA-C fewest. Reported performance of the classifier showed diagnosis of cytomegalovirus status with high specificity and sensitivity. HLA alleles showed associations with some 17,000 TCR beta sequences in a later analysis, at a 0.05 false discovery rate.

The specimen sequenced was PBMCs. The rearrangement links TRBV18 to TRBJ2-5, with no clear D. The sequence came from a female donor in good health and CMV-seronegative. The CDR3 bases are TGTGCCAGCTTCCCGAACAACGAAGAGACCCAGTACTTC. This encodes CASFPNNEETQYF.